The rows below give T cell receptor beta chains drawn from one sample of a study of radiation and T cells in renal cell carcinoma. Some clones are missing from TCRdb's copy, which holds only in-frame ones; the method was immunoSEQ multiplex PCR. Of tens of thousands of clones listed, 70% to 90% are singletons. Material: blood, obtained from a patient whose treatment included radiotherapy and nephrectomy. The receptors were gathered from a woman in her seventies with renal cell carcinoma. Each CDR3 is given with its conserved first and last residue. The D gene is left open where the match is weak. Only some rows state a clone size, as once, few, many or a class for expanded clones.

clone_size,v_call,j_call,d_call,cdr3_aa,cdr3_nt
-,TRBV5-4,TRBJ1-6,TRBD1,CASSPGTGVSPLHF,TGTGCCAGCAGCCCCGGGACAGGGGTATCACCCCTCCACTTT
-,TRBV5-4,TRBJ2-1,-,CASSLWGRNEQFF,TGTGCCAGCAGCTTGTGGGGCAGGAATGAGCAGTTCTTC
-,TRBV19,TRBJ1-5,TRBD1,CASSEEGQQNQPQHF,TGTGCCAGTAGTGAGGAGGGACAGCAAAATCAGCCCCAGCATTTT
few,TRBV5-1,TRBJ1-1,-,CASSPKQGNTEAFF,TGCGCCAGCAGCCCGAAACAAGGGAACACTGAAGCTTTCTTT
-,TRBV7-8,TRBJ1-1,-,CASSLSGENTEAFF,TGTGCCAGCAGCTTAAGCGGGGAGAACACTGAAGCTTTCTTT
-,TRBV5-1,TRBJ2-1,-,CASTSGNTEQFF,TGCGCCAGCACTTCAGGGAATACGGAGCAGTTCTTC
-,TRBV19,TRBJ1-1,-,CASSRGFEAFF,TGTGCCAGTAGCCGGGGATTCGAAGCTTTCTTT
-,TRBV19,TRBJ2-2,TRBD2,CASSFGLAGAANTGELFF,TGTGCCAGTAGTTTCGGACTAGCGGGGGCCGCGAACACCGGGGAGCTGTTTTTT
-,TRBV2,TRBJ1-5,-,CASRYDLINQPQHF,TGTGCCAGCAGATACGACTTGATCAATCAGCCCCAGCATTTT
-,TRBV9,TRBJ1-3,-,CASSVATGNTIYF,TGTGCCAGCAGCGTAGCTACGGGAAACACCATATATTTT
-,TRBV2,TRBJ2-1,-,CASSGSKEQFF,TGTGCCAGCAGTGGCTCGAAGGAGCAGTTCTTC
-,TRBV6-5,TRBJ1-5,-,CASSRQISNQPQHF,TGTGCCAGCAGTAGACAGATTAGCAATCAGCCCCAGCATTTT
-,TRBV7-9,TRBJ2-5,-,CASSQQGFQETQYF,TGTGCCAGCAGCCAACAGGGATTTCAAGAGACCCAGTACTTC
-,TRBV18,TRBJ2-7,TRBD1,CASSPFPGQVFYEQYF,TGTGCCAGCTCACCGTTTCCGGGACAGGTATTTTACGAGCAGTACTTC
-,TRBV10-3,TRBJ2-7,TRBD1,CATRFDRDPLYEQYF,TGTGCCACCAGATTCGACAGGGACCCTCTCTACGAGCAGTACTTC
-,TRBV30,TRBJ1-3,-,CAWGMRGASSSGNTIYF,TGTGCCTGGGGTATGAGAGGCGCTTCTAGCTCTGGAAACACCATATATTTT
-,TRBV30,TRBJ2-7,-,CAWSVHGRVSYEQYF,TGTGCCTGGAGTGTACACGGCAGGGTGTCCTACGAGCAGTACTTC
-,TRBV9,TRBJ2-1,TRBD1,CASSEDRGRSYNEQFF,TGTGCCAGCAGCGAGGACAGGGGTCGCTCCTACAATGAGCAGTTCTTC
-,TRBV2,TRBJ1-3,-,CASRTRETGNTIYF,TGTGCCAGCAGAACCAGGGAAACTGGAAACACCATATATTTT
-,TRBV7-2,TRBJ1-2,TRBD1,CASRKTGGYGYTF,TGTGCCAGCAGGAAAACAGGGGGGTATGGCTACACCTTC
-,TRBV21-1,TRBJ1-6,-,CASSKAVGGGSPLHF,-
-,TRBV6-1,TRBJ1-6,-,CASTLGHGGNSPLHF,TGTGCCAGCACTCTCGGACACGGGGGTAATTCACCCCTCCACTTT
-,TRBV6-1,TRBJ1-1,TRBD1,CASSDRGFGEAFF,TGTGCCAGCAGTGACAGGGGGTTTGGTGAAGCTTTCTTT
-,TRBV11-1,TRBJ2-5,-,CASSIFGTEQETQYF,TGTGCCAGCAGCATCTTTGGGACGGAACAAGAGACCCAGTACTTC
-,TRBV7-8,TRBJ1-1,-,CASTADGRNTEAFF,TGTGCCAGCACGGCGGACGGTCGGAACACTGAAGCTTTCTTT
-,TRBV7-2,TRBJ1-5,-,CASRFRVGANRPQHF,TGTGCCAGCAGATTCAGGGTTGGAGCGAATCGGCCCCAGCATTTT
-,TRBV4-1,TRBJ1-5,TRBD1,CASSQERGLRQPQHF,TGCGCCAGCAGCCAAGAGAGGGGGCTGAGGCAGCCCCAGCATTTT
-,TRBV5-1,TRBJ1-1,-,CASSPRRTNTEAFF,TGCGCCAGCAGCCCACGGAGGACGAACACTGAAGCTTTCTTT
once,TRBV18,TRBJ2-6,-,CASSPFPESSGANVLTF,TGTGCCAGCTCACCGTTCCCCGAGAGCTCTGGGGCCAACGTCCTGACTTTC
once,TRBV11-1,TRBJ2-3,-,CASSPLGGATTDTQYF,TGTGCCAGCAGCCCCCTAGGGGGGGCCACTACAGATACGCAGTATTTT